This TCR beta chain is drawn from a study of cytomegalovirus exposure and HLA in healthy donors. This CDR3 comprises 15 residues. Per germline, CDR1 SGHRS and CDR2 YFSETQ. V gave up 4 bases and J gave up 0 bases, with 11 bases separating them. In the case of this clone: As yet, its antigen is unknown.

Primers: 60 Vbeta forward and 13 Jbeta reverse. The protocol was immunoSEQ multiplex PCR, while the TCRdb copy is restricted to in-frame clones and leaves out a portion. This repertoire shows some 250,000 clones, 80% to 85% found once; its top ten account for less than 8.5%. Overall study results and limits: TCR beta sequences reportedly predicted most subjects' HLA-A and HLA-B alleles accurately.

The receptor was derived from a woman aged 55 to 70 in good health and CMV-seropositive. The V and J genes are TRBV5-1 and TRBJ2-1; perhaps TRBD2 as D (5 bases). Specimen: PBMCs. The CDR3: CASSQSGSSYNEQFF. In DNA form, the CDR3 reads TGCGCCAGCAGCCAAAGCGGAAGCTCCTACAATGAGCAGTTCTTC.